The source of this T cell receptor beta chain is a study of OX40 agonist ivuxolimab in advanced cancers. Background on the study: Two cutaneous melanoma patients and one hepatocellular carcinoma patient, three in all, had partial responses.

TCRdb's table, derived via immunoSEQ multiplex PCR, lists solely in-frame clones and lacks some. The data show 80,000 to 100,000 clones, with approximately 94% seen just once and less than 0.2% held by the top ten. It was autoimmune disease history or systemic immunosuppression that excluded patients. Sampling of blood occurred at baseline, cycle 4 day 1, and cycle 7 day 1. Per the germline V gene, CDR1 is MDHEN and CDR2 is SYDVKM. There are 15 residues in the CDR3. The V segment lost 8 bases and the J segment 3 bases; nucleotides outside the gene matches: 10. This chain joins TRBV28 and TRBJ1-5; 7 bases are a match to TRBD1. The origin of this receptor is an adult with an advanced solid tumor such as melanoma, head and neck, liver or kidney cancer. The sequencing here drew on CD4+ or CD8+ T cells sorted from blood, taken in a trial of the OX40 agonist ivuxolimab. In DNA form, the CDR3 reads TGTGCCAGCTGGGACAGCTTAAGATTCAATCAGCCCCAGCATTTT. It yields the protein CASWDSLRFNQPQHF. The full variable domain, completed using reference TRBV28 and TRBJ1-5, is DVKVTQSSRYLVKRTGEKVFLECVQDMDHENMFWYRQDPGLGLRLIYFSYDVKMKEKGDIPEGYSVSREKKERFSLILESASTNQTSMYLCASWDSLRFNQPQHFGDGTRLSIL.